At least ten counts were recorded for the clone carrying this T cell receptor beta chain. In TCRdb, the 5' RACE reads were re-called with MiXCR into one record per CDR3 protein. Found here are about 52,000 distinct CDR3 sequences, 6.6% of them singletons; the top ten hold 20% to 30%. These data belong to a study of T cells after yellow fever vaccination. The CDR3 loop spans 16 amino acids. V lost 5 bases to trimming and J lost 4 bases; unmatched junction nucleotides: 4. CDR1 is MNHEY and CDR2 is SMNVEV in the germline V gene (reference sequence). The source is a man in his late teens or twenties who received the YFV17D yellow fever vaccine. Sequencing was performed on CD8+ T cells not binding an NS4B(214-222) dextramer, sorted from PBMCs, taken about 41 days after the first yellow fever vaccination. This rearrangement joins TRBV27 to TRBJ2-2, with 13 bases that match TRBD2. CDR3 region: CASSPRLAGGTGELFF. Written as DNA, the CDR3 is TGTGCCAGCAGTCCTCGACTAGCGGGGGGCACCGGGGAGCTGTTTTTT.